Presented here are 19 T cell receptor beta chains from one specimen sequenced in a study of blood T cells in healthy people across ages. Alongside a J-beta primer mix, a sample-barcoded 5' primer served in a second PCR lasting about 7 to 11 cycles. TCRdb fed the 5' RACE reads into MiXCR, producing one record per CDR3 protein. The sample shows roughly 1.9 million distinct CDR3 sequences, approximately 39% of them seen only once. The sample was blood. The receptors shown here come from a human donor in good health.

The chain uses TRBV6-5 and TRBJ2-4; no definite D call. This CDR3 is built from 12 residues. From germline, CDR1 is MNHEY and CDR2 SVGAGI. V gave up 6 bases and J gave up 13 bases, with 16 bases separating them. The CDR3 is CASSPNYNEQYF. CDR3 DNA sequence: TGTGCCAGCAGCCCCAACTACAATGAGCAGTACTTC.

For the CDR3, the DNA is TGCAGTGCTGAGGGTTCTAGGACTAGCTTTAATGAGCAGTTCTTC. Translated: CSAEGSRTSFNEQFF. The chain joins TRBV20-1 to TRBJ2-1; 8 bases are a match to TRBD2. Losses at the gene ends were 5 bases for V and 7 bases for J; bases not matched to a gene: 13. This CDR3 has 15 residues. Germline-derived CDR1 and CDR2 are DFQATT and SNEGSKA (reference sequence).

The V call is TRBV7-9, the J call TRBJ1-5; D remains unclear. The CDR3 is 13 residues long. V shed 5 bases and J shed 4 bases, with 9 bases lying between them. CDR1 and CDR2 (germline): SEHNR, FQNEAQ (reference sequence). The DNA of the CDR3 is TGTGCCAGCAGCCCCGGTTGGAATCAGCCCCAGCATTTT. Translating it yields CASSPGWNQPQHF.

Only a few counts were recorded for this clonotype. This chain joins TRBV20-1 and TRBJ2-3; weak D call: TRBD2 (5 bases). Deletions cut 3 bases from V and 1 base from J, with 11 bases between. The CDR3 length is 14 residues. CDR1 and CDR2 from the germline V gene are DFQATT and SNEGSKA (reference sequence). CDR3 region: CSASPGVRTDTQYF. The DNA of the CDR3 is TGCAGTGCTAGTCCCGGGGTACGCACAGATACGCAGTATTTT.

V and J are TRBV29-1 and TRBJ2-5, with a tentative D call TRBD2 (7 bases). The tail of the sequence fits TRBJ2-7 better, so the J call may be wrong. Germline CDR1 reads SQVTM; CDR2 reads ANQGSEA. The CDR3 covers 15 residues. Here the CDR3 reads CSVEGGGLPIYEQYF. In nucleotides, the CDR3 is TGCAGCGTTGAAGGGGGGGGGCTCCCCATCTACGAGCAGTACTTC.

The chain has TRBV7-8 and TRBJ2-7; 9 positions agree with TRBD1. The CDR3 has 16 residues. Germline V gene lookup returns CDR1 SGHVS and CDR2 FQNEAQ. J gave up 3 bases and V 1 base, and 7 bases lay outside the gene matches. CDR3 region: CASSLVVGQGIYEQYF. CDR3 bases: TGTGCCAGCAGCTTAGTGGTCGGACAGGGGATCTACGAGCAGTACTTC.

The chain has TRBV4-3 and TRBJ2-5; a weak D match, TRBD1 (6 bases). From germline, CDR1 is LGHNA and CDR2 YSLEER. The V end lost 4 bases, the J end lost 2 bases, and 14 bases lay between the germline ends. The CDR3 spans 15 residues. The CDR3 coding sequence is TGCGCCAGCAGCCCGACCGGGACAAAACAAGAGACCCAGTACTTC. Translated: CASSPTGTKQETQYF.

This clonotype was counted a few times. The rearrangement links TRBV4-2 to TRBJ2-3, with a tentative D call TRBD2 (6 bases). The CDR3 sequence is 17 residues long. The germline V gene has CDR1 LGHNA and CDR2 YNFKEQ. V lost 4 bases and J 3 bases, leaving 20 bases between the germline ends. The CDR3 region is CASSPQAIGGSTDTQYF. The CDR3 nucleotides are TGTGCCAGCAGCCCCCAGGCGATTGGGGGGTCGACAGATACGCAGTATTTT.

Only a few counts were recorded for this clonotype. The chain has TRBV13 and TRBJ1-1; 7 positions agree with TRBD1. Trimming cost V 4 bases and J 7 bases; bases outside gene matches: 3. The CDR3 covers 12 residues. Germline V lookup: CDR1 PRHDT, CDR2 FYEKMQ (reference sequence). CDR3 region: CASSCQGVEAFF. DNA for the CDR3: TGTGCCAGCAGCTGCCAGGGGGTTGAAGCTTTCTTT.

This clonotype appeared many times. A junction end diverges from the germline sequence, so it may reflect a read error. The rearrangement links TRBV5-1 to TRBJ1-2; 8 bases fit TRBD1. Germline CDR1 reads SGHRS; CDR2 reads YFSETQ. The CDR3 has 13 residues. CDR3 coding DNA: TGTGCCAGCAGCCCGGGACAGGACTATGGCTACACCTTC. Translation gives CASSPGQDYGYTF.

In this sample, this clonotype turned up a few times. The chain links TRBV4-3 to TRBJ2-5; D gene unclear. Germline CDR1 LGHNA, CDR2 YSLEER. With 1 base removed from V and 5 bases from J, the gap between germline ends came to 14 bases. The CDR3 contains 15 residues. CDR3 in DNA: TGCGCCAGCAGCCAAGTTGTGAGTGGGCCCGAGACCCAGTACTTC. It is translated as CASSQVVSGPETQYF.

The chain carries TRBV4-1 and TRBJ2-7; possibly TRBD1 or TRBD2 for D (5 bases each). The CDR3 extends over 15 amino acids. CDR1 and CDR2 from the germline V gene are MGHRA and YSYEKL. Trimming left V 0 bases short and J 4 bases short, with 13 bases between. The CDR3 here is CASSQDRDVGYEQYF. The CDR3 bases are TGCGCCAGCAGCCAAGATAGGGACGTAGGTTACGAGCAGTACTTC.

This sequence joins TRBV20-1 and TRBJ2-2; D remains ambiguous. The CDR3 has 11 amino acids. Germline CDR1 reads DFQATT; CDR2 reads SNEGSKA (reference sequence). Trimming took off 1 base at V and 8 bases at J, with 5 bases between the two ends. CDR3 sequence: CSARVAGELFF. Written as DNA, the CDR3 is TGCAGTGCTAGAGTCGCGGGGGAGCTGTTTTTT.

This clonotype was observed a single time. This sequence joins TRBV20-1 and TRBJ1-1, with TRBD1 as a possible D gene (5 bases). This CDR3 spans 13 amino acids. CDR1 is DFQATT and CDR2 is SNEGSKA in the germline V gene (reference sequence). The ends were cut back, 8 bases at V and 0 bases at J, with 13 bases in the middle. Written as DNA, the CDR3 is TGCAGTATAAGGACACTCATGAACACTGAAGCTTTCTTT. Protein: CSIRTLMNTEAFF.

This clonotype was detected only a few times. The CDR3, as DNA: TGCAGTGCCATCCAAGACTACGAGCAGTACTTC. Its protein is CSAIQDYEQYF. The J gene is TRBJ2-7, the V gene TRBV20-1, with D uncertain. Looked up from germline, CDR1 is DFQATT and CDR2 is SNEGSKA (reference sequence). V lost 6 bases to trimming and J lost 3 bases, with 9 bases between them. This CDR3 region has 11 residues.

In its sample, this clonotype was seen a few times. The DNA of the CDR3 is TGTGCCAGCAGTGAAATAGAGACCCAGTACTTC. The encoded protein is CASSEIETQYF. The V call is TRBV2, the J call TRBJ2-7, with no clear D. Gene TRBJ2-5 matches the end of the DNA better, so the J call may be wrong. Germline CDR1 and CDR2: SNHLY and FYNNEI. This CDR3 spans 11 amino acids.

This rearrangement joins TRBV15 to TRBJ2-5, with TRBD1 identical over 10 bases. Germline lookup yields CDR1 LNHNV and CDR2 YYDKDF (reference sequence). The trim removed 0 bases at V and 5 bases at J, leaving 9 bases unmatched. The CDR3 totals 17 residues. CDR3 amino acids: CATSRELRQGASETQYF. DNA of the CDR3: TGTGCCACCAGCAGAGAATTGAGACAGGGGGCGTCCGAGACCCAGTACTTC. The full variable domain, in which reference TRBV15 and TRBJ2-5 provide the parts outside the CDR3, is DAMVIQNPRYQVTQFGKPVTLSCSQTLNHNVMYWYQQKSSQAPKLLFHYYDKDFNNEADTPDNFQSRRPNTSFCFLDIRSPGLGDTAMYLCATSRELRQGASETQYFGPGTRLLVL.

The DNA of the CDR3 is TGCAGTGCTAGGGGTGGGGGCAAAGCTCGGATCTACAATGAGCAGTTCTTC. Translation: CSARGGGKARIYNEQFF. The chain links TRBV20-1 to TRBJ2-1; a possible D gene is TRBD1 (6 bases). CDR3 length: 17 residues. Trimming pared 3 bases from V and 3 bases from J, leaving 21 bases between. CDR1 DFQATT and CDR2 SNEGSKA come from the germline V gene (reference sequence).

The chain is built from TRBV30 and TRBJ2-1, with 9 bases identical to TRBD2. The V segment lost 1 base and the J segment 7 bases; nucleotides outside the gene matches: 17. The CDR3 is made up of 18 amino acids. CDR1 is GTSNPN, CDR2 SVGIG, per germline (reference sequence). As DNA, the CDR3 is TGTGCCTGGAGTGCCCCATTTGGTAGCGGGGGATTGGGGAATGAGCAGTTCTTC. This sequence encodes CAWSAPFGSGGLGNEQFF.